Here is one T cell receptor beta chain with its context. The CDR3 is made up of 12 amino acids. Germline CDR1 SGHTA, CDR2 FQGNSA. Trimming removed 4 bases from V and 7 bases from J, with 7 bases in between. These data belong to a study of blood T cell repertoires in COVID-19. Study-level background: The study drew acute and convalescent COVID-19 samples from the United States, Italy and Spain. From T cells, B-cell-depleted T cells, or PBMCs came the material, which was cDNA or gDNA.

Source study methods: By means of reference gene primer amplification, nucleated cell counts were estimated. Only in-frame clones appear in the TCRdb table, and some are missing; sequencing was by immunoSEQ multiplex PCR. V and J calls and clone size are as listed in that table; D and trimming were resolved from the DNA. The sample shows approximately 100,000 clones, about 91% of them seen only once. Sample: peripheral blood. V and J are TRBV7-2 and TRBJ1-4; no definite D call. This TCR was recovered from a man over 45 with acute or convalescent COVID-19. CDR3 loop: CASSSPSEKLFF. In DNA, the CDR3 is TGTGCCAGCAGCTCTCCGAGTGAAAAACTGTTTTTT.